A single sample gave rise to the 18 T cell receptor beta chains below, sequenced in a study of early T cells in non-severe SARS-CoV-2 infection. TCRdb re-called the 5' RACE reads with MiXCR, one entry per CDR3 protein. The sample lists 65,000 to 70,000 distinct CDR3 sequences, about 11% occurring once. Sequencing was performed on whole blood. The receptors stem from an adult who was a healthcare worker with PCR-confirmed SARS-CoV-2 infection or an uninfected control (not recorded which).

This clonotype was counted between two and nine times. This chain joins TRBV20-1 and TRBJ2-7; TRBD2 is a possible D gene (5 bases). The germline gives CDR1 DFQATT, CDR2 SNEGSKA (reference sequence). The CDR3 totals 15 residues. Deletions cut 3 bases from V and 2 bases from J, with 17 bases between. The CDR3 spells CSARVSGIPTYEQYF. CDR3 coding DNA: TGCAGTGCTAGGGTCTCCGGGATCCCCACCTACGAGCAGTACTTC.

Ten or more counts support this clonotype. The gene calls are TRBV20-1 and TRBJ1-2; D call uncertain. Germline CDR1 and CDR2: DFQATT and SNEGSKA (reference sequence). The CDR3 consists of 15 residues. V was trimmed by 4 bases and J by 4 bases, leaving 19 bases between them. In DNA form, the CDR3 reads TGCAGTGCTAATTTCGTTAGATTGGGGATCTATGGCTACACCTTC. Amino acid sequence: CSANFVRLGIYGYTF.

This clonotype was observed at least ten times. The chain carries TRBV5-1 and TRBJ1-2, with TRBD1 matching over 9 bases. CDR3 length equals 13 residues. Germline loops: CDR1 SGHRS, CDR2 YFSETQ. With 3 bases clipped from V and 4 bases from J, the junction kept 1 base outside the gene matches. The CDR3 sequence: CASSSGQGYGYTF. CDR3 DNA: TGCGCCAGCAGCTCGGGACAGGGCTATGGCTACACCTTC.

A single count supports this clonotype. The genes are TRBV27 and TRBJ1-3; D uncertain. The V gene's germline CDR1 is MNHEY and CDR2 SMNVEV (reference sequence). Trimming removed 7 bases from V and 2 bases from J, with 18 bases in between. This CDR3 region has 16 residues. For the CDR3, the DNA is TGTGCCAGCACCCCCCGACGTCCGGTTCCTGGAAACACCATATATTTT. The encoded protein is CASTPRRPVPGNTIYF.

The gene calls are TRBV11-2 and TRBJ2-7, with a weak D call TRBD1 (6 bases). The CDR3 totals 14 residues. Germline loops: CDR1 SGHAT, CDR2 FQNNGV. Trimming cost V 5 bases and J 3 bases, with 14 bases left between them. CDR3 loop: CASSPTLTGYEQYF. The CDR3 DNA follows: TGTGCCAGCAGCCCCACCTTGACAGGCTACGAGCAGTACTTC.

This clonotype was recorded a few times. V gene TRBV7-2 combines with J gene TRBJ2-5, with 10 bases matching TRBD1. Germline loops: CDR1 SGHTA, CDR2 FQGNSA. J was trimmed by 5 bases and V by 2 bases; bases with no gene match: 8. The CDR3 totals 16 residues. CDR3 DNA: TGTGCCAGCAGCTTAAGAAGGACAGGGGGTTTGGAGACCCAGTACTTC. Translation: CASSLRRTGGLETQYF.

In its sample, this clonotype was seen many times. This chain joins TRBV15 and TRBJ2-3; no firm D call. This CDR3 is built from 14 residues. V lost 0 bases and J lost 3, with 7 bases in between. The germline gives CDR1 LNHNV, CDR2 YYDKDF (reference sequence). CDR3 sequence: CATSRDDLTDTQYF. The CDR3 coding sequence is TGTGCCACCAGCAGAGACGACTTAACAGATACGCAGTATTTT.

This clonotype was seen only a few times. This chain uses TRBV7-9 with TRBJ2-5; D unclear. CDR1 is SEHNR and CDR2 is FQNEAQ in the germline V gene (reference sequence). Trimming took off 0 bases at V and 1 base at J, with 9 bases between the two ends. This CDR3 is built from 15 residues. CDR3 DNA sequence: TGTGCCAGCAGCTTAGCGCAGGCAGGCCAAGAGACCCAGTACTTC. It translates to CASSLAQAGQETQYF.

This clonotype was seen a handful of times. J is TRBJ2-1 and V is TRBV7-2; 7 nucleotides agree with TRBD1. The germline V gene has CDR1 SGHTA and CDR2 FQGNSA. The CDR3 loop spans 16 amino acids. After removal of 1 base from V and 2 bases from J, the junction contained 5 bases not matched to a gene. The CDR3 loop reads CASSLEETGPYNEQFF. CDR3 DNA: TGTGCCAGCAGCTTAGAAGAGACAGGGCCCTACAATGAGCAGTTCTTC.

The chain recombines TRBV12-3 or TRBV12-4 with TRBJ1-6; 7 nucleotides align to TRBD1. The CDR3 covers 15 residues. The junction had 5 bases not matched to a gene; V was cut back by 2 bases and J by 7 bases. Here the CDR3 DNA reads TGTGCCAGCAGTTTAATCAACAGGGGCAATTCACCCCTCCACTTT. It codes for CASSLINRGNSPLHF.

This clonotype occurred a few times. This chain joins TRBV18 and TRBJ2-5; D unresolved. The V end lost 2 bases, the J end lost 1 base, and 2 bases lay between the germline ends. CDR1 and CDR2 from the germline V gene are KGHSH and LQKENI. The CDR3 runs 12 residues. This CDR3 is CASSPIQETQYF. As DNA, the CDR3 is TGTGCCAGCTCACCAATCCAAGAGACCCAGTACTTC.

This clonotype was seen a handful of times. The chain links TRBV7-8 to TRBJ2-1; no reliable D call. This CDR3 is built from 14 residues. The ends were cut back, 3 bases at V and 8 bases at J, with 14 bases in the middle. In germline, CDR1 is SGHVS, CDR2 FQNEAQ. CDR3 DNA: TGTGCCAGCAGCTTCGACACCTCGGGCTATGAGCAGTTCTTC. Translation gives CASSFDTSGYEQFF.

This clonotype has a count of ten or more. The V and J genes are TRBV6-1 and TRBJ1-6, with D unresolved. Deletions cut 2 bases from V and 9 bases from J, with 11 bases between. CDR3 length: 14 amino acids. Germline-derived CDR1 and CDR2 are MNHNS and SASEGT. This chain's CDR3 is CASSEWGEGSPLHF. Here the CDR3 DNA reads TGTGCCAGCAGTGAATGGGGTGAAGGTTCACCCCTCCACTTT.

There are a few counts of this clonotype. The chain employs TRBV4-2 and TRBJ1-2; 7 bases line up with TRBD1. This CDR3 has 15 residues. V shed 1 base, J shed 4 bases, and the junction held 6 bases outside the gene matches. Germline loops: CDR1 LGHNA, CDR2 YNFKEQ. CDR3 sequence (DNA): TGTGCCAGCAGCCAAGCCCCGACAGGGATCTATGGCTACACCTTC. As protein: CASSQAPTGIYGYTF.

This clonotype was counted a few times. This chain uses TRBV10-1 with TRBJ2-3; no definite D call. This CDR3 region has 14 residues. The V and J ends lost 3 bases and 2 bases respectively, with 9 bases between them. Germline CDR1 and CDR2: WNHNN and SYGVQD (reference sequence). CDR3 bases: TGCGCCAGCAGTGAAGCAGCGCCCACAGATACGCAGTATTTT. This codes for CASSEAAPTDTQYF.

The table lists this clonotype with many counts. The genes are TRBV20-1 and TRBJ1-5; D ambiguous. V shed 0 bases and J shed 0 bases, with 12 bases lying between them. Per the germline V gene, CDR1 is DFQATT and CDR2 is SNEGSKA (reference sequence). This CDR3 has 16 amino acids. The CDR3 here is CSARDSGVYSNQPQHF. CDR3 coding DNA: TGCAGTGCTAGAGATTCCGGCGTTTATAGCAATCAGCCCCAGCATTTT.

The chain is built from TRBV12-3 or TRBV12-4 and TRBJ2-7, with TRBD1 as a possible D gene (5 bases). Trimming took off 6 bases at V and 7 bases at J, with 19 bases between the two ends. The CDR3 has 14 amino acids. The CDR3 region has the DNA TGTGCCAGCAGGAAAGGGGTTCAGTCGAGTGAGCAGTACTTC. This translates into CASRKGVQSSEQYF.

The gene calls are TRBV7-8 and TRBJ1-5; D not resolved. Per the germline V gene, CDR1 is SGHVS and CDR2 is FQNEAQ. The CDR3 totals 14 residues. V was pared by 8 bases and J by 6 bases, with 17 bases between. The DNA of the CDR3 is TGTGCCAGCCTACCCGCAGGTGTAGCTCAGCCCCAGCATTTT. Amino acid sequence: CASLPAGVAQPQHF.